This TCR beta chain was sequenced for a study of T cells in Graves' hyperthyroidism and ophthalmopathy. Study-wide findings and caveats: Clonotypes that were expanded in thyroid above 0.001 mostly appeared in blood too.

Regarding this clonotype: Its antigen is unknown.

The CDR3 contains 11 residues. Germline loops: CDR1 SNHLY, CDR2 FYNNEI. A patient was excluded if there was uncontrolled infection, other autoimmune disease, pregnancy or lactation. RNA transcripts provided the source from which TCR beta CDR3 regions were amplified. A first-round RT-PCR of the TCR CDR3 used the HTBI primer set. TCRdb re-analysed the multiplex PCR reads in MiXCR, keeping a single row per CDR3 protein. The top ten clones hold around 7.7% of a sample with 500,000 to 750,000 distinct CDR3 sequences, about 43% of them seen once. The clonotype comes from a woman under 30 with Graves' hyperthyroidism. The chain joins TRBV2 to TRBJ2-7, with D possibly matching TRBD2 (7 bases). Sample: peripheral blood or thyroid tissue (not recorded which). CDR3 nucleotides: TGTGCTAGAGGGGGGGTCTACGAGCAGTACTTC. It specifies CARGGVYEQYF.